The 21 T cell receptor beta chains reported below all come from one sample, sequenced in a study of beta chain features in type 1 diabetes. Findings and limits, study-wide: For Type 1 diabetes patients, all four CD4+ subsets carried TCRB CDR3s that were moderately but significantly shorter.

Sequenced material consisted of expressed TCRB transcripts (all of the isolated RNA was reverse transcribed). Sequenced by immunoSEQ multiplex PCR; TCRdb stores in-frame clones only, minus some. This sample has about 700,000 clones, with about an eighth found just once. No antigens are known for them. The sequencing sample was made of naive CD4+ T cells from blood. The receptor source for this set is a man younger than 30 with type 1 diabetes.

The chain couples TRBV2 to TRBJ1-1; D gene uncertain. V lost 5 bases and J 6 bases, leaving 7 bases between the germline ends. The length of the CDR3 is 11 residues. Per the germline V gene, CDR1 is SNHLY and CDR2 is FYNNEI. CDR3 in amino acids: CASSNLAEAFF. CDR3 sequence (DNA): TGTGCCAGCAGTAACTTGGCTGAAGCTTTCTTT.

In its sample, this clone was seen a few times. CDR3: CASSLSQYEQYF. DNA of the CDR3: TGCGCCAGCAGCTTGTCGCAGTACGAGCAGTACTTC. The chain carries TRBV5-1 and TRBJ2-7; D gene uncertain. The CDR3 spans 12 residues. The germline CDR1 and CDR2 sequences are SGHRS and YFSETQ. Between the trimmed V and J ends, which lost 1 base and 4 bases, there was a span of 6 bases.

V is TRBV27 and J is TRBJ1-5; 7 bases fit TRBD1. The CDR3 contains 15 residues. Germline lookup yields CDR1 MNHEY and CDR2 SMNVEV (reference sequence). V lost 4 bases to trimming and J lost 1 base; unmatched junction nucleotides: 4. The CDR3 DNA is TGTGCCAGCAGTTCTGGGACAGCGAGCAATCAGCCCCAGCATTTT. Translation gives CASSSGTASNQPQHF.

This clone was counted a few times. This chain joins TRBV7-9 and TRBJ2-2, with D perhaps matching TRBD1 (6 bases). This CDR3 has 14 residues. Per the germline V gene, CDR1 is SEHNR and CDR2 is FQNEAQ (reference sequence). V was clipped by 5 bases and J by 7 bases, with 14 bases between them. The CDR3 DNA follows: TGTGCCAGCAGCGGGGTAAACAGGGACGGGGAGCTGTTTTTT. It yields the protein CASSGVNRDGELFF.

The sample holds a few counts of this clone. V usage is TRBV5-1 and J usage is TRBJ2-3; TRBD2 is a possible D gene (6 bases). V lost 6 bases and J 0 bases, leaving 11 bases between the germline ends. This CDR3 comprises 14 residues. Germline V CDR1 and CDR2: SGHRS, YFSETQ. The CDR3 protein is CASTLASSTDTQYF. The CDR3 nucleotides are TGCGCCAGCACCCTAGCGTCTAGCACAGATACGCAGTATTTT.

This clone was counted a few times. The V and J genes are TRBV19 and TRBJ2-7; 9 nucleotides agree with TRBD1. V was pared by 10 bases and J by 1 base, with 5 bases of the junction left unmatched. Germline V gene data show CDR1 as LNHDA and CDR2 as SQIVND (reference sequence). The CDR3 extends over 13 amino acids. DNA of the CDR3: TGTGCCACCTCCGGGACAGGGTCCTACGAGCAGTACTTC. As protein: CATSGTGSYEQYF.

The chain uses TRBV7-9 and TRBJ2-5, with no clear D. This CDR3 has 13 residues. Trimming shortened V by 5 bases and J by 4 bases, and 11 bases separated the two germline ends. Germline loops: CDR1 SEHNR, CDR2 FQNEAQ (reference sequence). CDR3: CASSPGLPETQYF. CDR3 nucleotides: TGTGCCAGCAGCCCGGGTCTCCCAGAGACCCAGTACTTC.

This clone was found a few times. The rearrangement uses TRBV5-1 and TRBJ2-1; TRBD1 matches at 9 bases. Germline CDR1 and CDR2: SGHRS and YFSETQ. This CDR3 region has 15 residues. After removal of 2 bases from V and 9 bases from J, the junction contained 9 bases not matched to a gene. CDR3 sequence (DNA): TGCGCCAGCAGCTTTGGGACAGGGCCAAGGAGTGAGCAGTTCTTC. This encodes CASSFGTGPRSEQFF. The full variable domain, in which reference TRBV5-1 and TRBJ2-1 provide the parts outside the CDR3, is KAGVTQTPRYLIKTRGQQVTLSCSPISGHRSVSWYQQTPGQGLQFLFEYFSETQRNKGNFPGRFSGRQFSNSRSEMNVSTLELGDSALYLCASSFGTGPRSEQFFGPGTRLTVL.

The chain recombines TRBV28 with TRBJ1-2, with unresolved D. The CDR3 runs to 11 residues. Trimming left V 10 bases short and J 6 bases short, with 12 bases between. The germline V gene has CDR1 MDHEN and CDR2 SYDVKM. The CDR3 protein is CAIRGRNGYTF. The CDR3 DNA reads TGTGCCATTCGGGGAAGAAATGGCTACACCTTC.

In this sample, this clone turned up a few times. DNA of the CDR3: TGTGCCAGCAGTGAATCAGGGCCTGGGGCCAACGTCCTGACTTTC. Its translation: CASSESGPGANVLTF. The chain carries TRBV6-1 and TRBJ2-6, with D possibly TRBD1 on 5 matching bases. The V end lost 2 bases, the J end lost 2 bases, and 7 bases lay between the germline ends. The CDR3 has 15 residues. Germline V lookup: CDR1 MNHNS, CDR2 SASEGT.

The chain couples TRBV28 to TRBJ2-7; no clear D gene. V dropped 4 bases and J dropped 4 bases, with 20 bases sitting between them. CDR3 length: 16 residues. Germline V gives CDR1 MDHEN, CDR2 SYDVKM. The CDR3 here is CASSSGNGPGGYEQYF. The CDR3 DNA reads as TGTGCCAGCAGTTCAGGAAACGGGCCGGGTGGGTACGAGCAGTACTTC.

The chain uses TRBV5-6 and TRBJ2-1; 7 nucleotides align to TRBD1. V lost 4 bases and J lost 5; bases outside the gene matches: 6. This CDR3 has 14 residues. Per the germline V gene, CDR1 is SGHDT and CDR2 is YYEEEE. This CDR3 is CASSPYRGHNEQFF. The CDR3 bases are TGTGCCAGCAGCCCGTACAGGGGACACAATGAGCAGTTCTTC.

CDR3 DNA: TGTGCCAGCAGCTTAAGGGGCAGAAGCACAGATACGCAGTATTTT. It encodes CASSLRGRSTDTQYF. The chain employs TRBV7-3 and TRBJ2-3, with a possible D match to TRBD1 (5 bases). This CDR3 has 15 residues. Germline V CDR1 and CDR2: SGHTA, FQGTGA. V lost 1 base, J lost 0 bases, and 8 bases lay in between.

This clone was seen only a few times. This chain joins TRBV11-1 and TRBJ1-5; 8 bases line up with TRBD1. V was clipped by 5 bases and J by 2 bases; unmatched bases: 5. From germline, CDR1 is SGHAT and CDR2 FQDESV (reference sequence). The CDR3 is 15 residues long. Here the CDR3 DNA reads TGTGCCAGCAGCCCCGGACAGGGAGGCAATCAGCCCCAGCATTTT. Translation gives CASSPGQGGNQPQHF.

Here the CDR3 DNA reads TGCGCCAGCAGCTCCAGGGACCTAGCCGGCCCCCTCCACTTT. This encodes CASSSRDLAGPLHF. This chain joins TRBV5-1 and TRBJ1-6, with D perhaps matching TRBD1 (5 bases). CDR3 size: 14 residues. Germline CDR1 reads SGHRS; CDR2 reads YFSETQ. Between the trimmed V and J ends, which lost 3 bases and 13 bases, there was a span of 17 bases.

The rearrangement uses TRBV25-1 and TRBJ2-7; no definite D call. The CDR3 covers 13 residues. CDR1 and CDR2 from the germline V gene are MGHDK and SYGVNS. The V end was cut by 1 base, the J end by 12 bases, with 16 bases between. The CDR3 is CASSELMGQARYF. Written as DNA, the CDR3 is TGTGCCAGCAGTGAATTGATGGGCCAGGCACGGTACTTC.

This clone came up many times. The rearrangement links TRBV30 to TRBJ2-1, with D perhaps matching TRBD1 (6 bases). Germline values: CDR1 GTSNPN, CDR2 SVGIG (reference sequence). This CDR3 spans 11 amino acids. V was cut by 2 bases and J by 9 bases, with 8 bases left in between. The CDR3 DNA reads as TGTGCCTGGAGTCAGGGGTCTGAGCAGTTCTTC. This codes for CAWSQGSEQFF.

There are a few counts of this clone. This sample also contains other DNA sequences that code for the same CDR3. The chain joins TRBV6-1 to TRBJ2-7; D is uncertain. CDR1 is MNHNS and CDR2 is SASEGT in the germline V gene. The germline V and J ends were trimmed by 2 bases and 3 bases, with 5 bases remaining between them. The CDR3 has 12 amino acids. DNA of the CDR3: TGTGCCAGCAGTGAAAGACTCTACGAGCAGTACTTC. Translated, it gives CASSERLYEQYF.

The chain uses TRBV18 and TRBJ1-1; D not certain. Germline assignment: CDR1 KGHSH and CDR2 LQKENI. Trimming cost V 4 bases and J 1 base, with 10 bases left between them. The CDR3 contains 14 residues. CDR3 amino acids: CASSLSNSNTEAFF. The CDR3 DNA reads as TGTGCCAGCTCACTTAGCAATTCGAACACTGAAGCTTTCTTT.

This clone appeared a few times. The chain links TRBV2 to TRBJ2-5, with D possibly being TRBD2 (6 bases). The germline V and J ends were trimmed by 6 bases and 7 bases, with 15 bases remaining between them. The CDR3 runs to 13 residues. Germline V gene data show CDR1 as SNHLY and CDR2 as FYNNEI. Written as DNA, the CDR3 is TGTGCCAGCAGCTTCAGGGTGGAGGGGACCCAGTACTTC. Protein product: CASSFRVEGTQYF.

The chain is built from TRBV5-6 and TRBJ2-1; D gene unclear. V lost 0 bases and J lost 8, with 3 bases in between. Germline CDR1 SGHDT, CDR2 YYEEEE. The CDR3 has 11 amino acids. The CDR3 coding sequence is TGTGCCAGCAGCTTGGTTGATGAGCAGTTCTTC. This codes for CASSLVDEQFF.